The clone carrying this TCR beta chain was observed a few times. Its antigen is unknown. Separate cDNA molecules received unique molecular identifiers, which the library attached to them. TCRdb called the RACE reads again in MiXCR, with one record for every CDR3 protein. The table records 75,000 to 95,000 distinct CDR3 sequences, approximately 11% of them present only once. The time point denotes: patch test 2, 6 weeks after DPC sensitization. Treatment in this sample: therapeutic diphenylcyclopropenone sensitization with weekly scalp DPC. This record belongs to a study of human T cells and chemical hapten exposure. Study results and limitations: Alopecia in all donors means immunity may differ from healthy individuals. Patch test score rose with PT1 expanded TCRs, significant at 8, 16, 32, not 4.

The CDR3 is made up of 15 amino acids. With V trimmed by 6 bases and J by 1 base, 3 bases remained unmatched. CDR1 is SGHNT, CDR2 YENEEA, per germline. This clonotype was obtained from a man aged 40-50 years with alopecia areata. Some clones in this sample may be carry-over from other donors' samples. This chain connects TRBV11-3 to TRBJ2-1; 10 nucleotides align to TRBD2. The sequencing here drew on whole blood, taken in connection with sensitization to the hapten diphenylcyclopropenone (DPC). The CDR3 protein is CASSTSGTSYNEQFF. The CDR3, as DNA: TGTGCCAGCAGTACTAGCGGGACTTCCTACAATGAGCAGTTCTTC.